Given below is one T cell receptor (beta chain) in context. Its cognate antigen has yet to be identified. No per-base quality is available; no much larger clone lies one base away. This specimen belongs to a study of graft-versus-host responses after intestinal transplantation (dated by TCRdb to about 2021). A note on the overall study: The transplants that recipients got were multivisceral, liver-intestinal, or isolated intestinal. Every recipient was given anti-thymocyte globulin induction, followed by 2 to 4 years of maintenance tacrolimus and steroids. Graft-versus-host and host-versus-graft alloreactive T cell clones were tracked in the graft, circulation and bone marrow after intestinal transplantation using bulk TCR-beta CDR3 sequencing. To identify alloreactive clones, pre-transplant mixed lymphocyte reaction products were sequenced and compared with unstimulated pre-transplant donor and recipient T cells. The cohort enrolled 20 to 30 intestinal transplant recipients, one of whom was a retransplant, and 3 patients without pretransplant specimens were excluded. A peak of at least 4% donor T cells among recipient peripheral blood mononuclear cells was the definition used for donor T cell macrochimerism. Rather than being sequenced by the commercial service, samples from three later patients were sequenced in-house on an Illumina MiSeq and processed with MiXCR. Overall results and qualifications from the work: GvH clones were detected in recipient bone marrow, and some appeared earlier in ileal mucosa or blood, consistent with an intestinal mucosal origin. In patients with donor T cell macrochimerism, the allografts had high GvH to HvG T cell clonal ratios. Conclusions were limited by the relatively low number and heterogeneity of intestinal transplant patients. Early after transplant, peak levels of circulating GvH clones were found to be associated with declines in HvG clones.

Library preparation employed the immunoSEQ multiplex PCR assay. For most patients, genomic DNA was isolated with the Qiagen DNeasy Blood and Tissue Kit and shipped frozen to Adaptive Biotechnologies for TCR sequencing. High-throughput TCR-beta CDR3 sequencing of genomic DNA from most patients was performed by Adaptive Biotechnologies. In the authors' own workflow: Adaptive's ImmunoSEQ software was the source of the TCR sequencing data for about 20 patients, while a few other patients were processed with MiXCR and VDJtools. CD4 versus CD8 sorting errors were corrected by removing sequences found in both subsets at a frequency ratio below 5:1. CDR3 nucleotide sequences shared between donor and recipient were removed because their origin could not be assigned. To be classed as alloreactive, a clone needed at least 2-fold expansion over unstimulated cells and a minimum CFSE-low frequency of 0.002% (template counts) or 0.001% (read counts). Clones were considered mappable if detected in sequenced pre-transplant spleen, lymph node, or MLR CFSE-low populations of the donor or recipient. The cumulative frequency of alloreactive clones was calculated as a percentage of all sequences, weighted by copy number. TCRdb holds this immuneACCESS table with in-frame rearrangements only. Some clones are missing; in checked studies, unresolved V genes explain under half, and the rest has no known cause. For V, J and clone size, that table is used; D and trimming come from the DNA. The sample records tens of thousands of clones, around nine tenths of which are singletons. The ten biggest clones cover roughly 2.5% of the sample.

The CDR3, cysteine through phenylalanine, is 13 amino acids long. Only the CDR3 DNA is retained, 39 bases long and in frame from the first base. From a lookup of the germline V gene, CDR1 and CDR2 are MNHEY and SVGAGI. The junction shows trimming of 4 bases on V and 7 bases on J, plus 13 bases between the germline ends. Read against the paper, the sample's time point label means: cells obtained before transplantation from donor or recipient. CD3+CD4+ and CD3+CD8+ populations were FACS-sorted from unstimulated pre-transplant donor and recipient cells taken from spleen or lymph nodes. This TCR came from a human donor who was the organ donor for an intestinal transplant. The input for sequencing was unstimulated CD4+ T cells sorted from spleen or lymph node cells, taken before transplant. The receptor chain draws on TRBV6-5 and TRBJ1-2; possibly the D gene is TRBD1, per 5 matching bases. The DNA sequence follows: TGTGCCAGCAGTTCAGGGTCCCTCCTTGGCTACACCTTC. Translated, this is CASSSGSLLGYTF.